One and the same sample provided the 28 T cell receptor beta chains below, sequenced in a study of spatial heterogeneity in lung cancer. Each CDR3 protein gets one entry after TCRdb re-called the 5' RACE reads with MiXCR. The sample includes roughly 2,000 distinct CDR3 sequences, 12% of them seen just once. Time point noted: sample taken at primary tumor resection. Whole RNA obtained from tumor, nontumor lung or frozen PBMC underwent sequencing without sorting. The material sequenced was normal lung tissue next to the tumor, taken at surgery. Receptors originate from a male donor with early-stage non-small cell lung cancer.

This clonotype was detected only a few times. With the library built for alpha chains, this beta chain is off target and its frequency is not meaningful. This chain joins TRBV30 and TRBJ1-2; 7 bases are a match to TRBD1. CDR1 GTSNPN and CDR2 SVGIG come from the germline V gene (reference sequence). The CDR3 is 13 amino acids. Unmatched junction bases numbered 9, after V lost 3 bases and J lost 8 bases. The CDR3 is CAWSRTGSMGYTF. The CDR3 nucleotides are TGTGCCTGGAGCCGGACAGGATCGATGGGCTACACCTTC.

Sample share makes this clonotype medium-sized. Because the library targeted alpha chains, this beta chain is an off-target read whose size means little. This sequence joins TRBV12-3 or TRBV12-4 and TRBJ1-1; D unclear. Trimming removed 0 bases at V and 4 bases at J, with 12 bases between. The CDR3 has 15 amino acids. The CDR3 reads CASSLAGIGPTEAFF. CDR3 nucleotides: TGTGCCAGCAGTTTAGCCGGGATAGGGCCCACTGAAGCTTTCTTT.

Turning to this clonotype: Within a library made for alpha chains, this beta chain is off target, and its count is uninformative. This sequence joins TRBV7-6 and TRBJ2-3, with D possibly TRBD2 on 5 matching bases. V lost 1 base and J 0 bases, leaving 11 bases between the germline ends. CDR3 length: 16 amino acids. In germline, CDR1 is SGHVS, CDR2 FNYEAQ. The CDR3 region has the DNA TGTGCCAGCAGCTTAGGCGCGGGTATGAGCACAGATACGCAGTATTTT. This gives the protein CASSLGAGMSTDTQYF.

Sample share makes this clonotype medium-sized. This beta chain turned up in a library designed for alpha chains; as an off-target read, its abundance says little. This chain links TRBV2 with TRBJ2-5; D is perhaps TRBD2 (6 bases). The CDR3 is made up of 14 amino acids. The V and J ends lost 2 bases and 5 bases respectively, with 12 bases between them. Germline V CDR1 and CDR2: SNHLY, FYNNEI. CDR3 protein: CASSEKRRVETQYF. The CDR3 DNA reads TGTGCCAGCAGTGAAAAGAGGAGGGTGGAGACCCAGTACTTC.

This clonotype is medium-sized. In a library made to pick up alpha chains, this beta chain is a stray read with a size that means little. The chain joins TRBV7-4 to TRBJ2-7, with D possibly TRBD1 on 6 matching bases. Germline lookup yields CDR1 SGHVT and CDR2 SQSDAQ. This CDR3 contains 17 residues. V was pared by 3 bases and J by 4 bases, with 22 bases between. This CDR3 is CASSFGSFQGSVYEQYF. CDR3 sequence (DNA): TGTGCCAGCAGCTTTGGAAGCTTCCAGGGGTCGGTATACGAGCAGTACTTC.

This clonotype is medium-sized (0.01 to 0.1%) in the sample. With the library built for alpha chains, this beta chain is off target and its frequency is not meaningful. V and J are TRBV6-5 and TRBJ2-1; D perhaps matches TRBD2 (6 bases). Per germline, CDR1 MNHEY and CDR2 SVGAGI. The CDR3 is made up of 14 amino acids. V was trimmed by 3 bases and J by 10 bases, leaving 16 bases between them. The CDR3 DNA follows: TGTGCCAGCAGTTATGGGATCGGGGGAGACGAGCAGTTCTTC. This codes for CASSYGIGGDEQFF.

This clonotype is judged large (0.1 to 1%). This beta chain lies outside the target of a library built for alpha chains; its clone size means little. The chain links TRBV5-1 to TRBJ1-1, with a tentative D call TRBD1 (6 bases). Germline V CDR1 and CDR2: SGHRS, YFSETQ. Trimming cost V 4 bases and J 3 bases, with 10 bases left between them. The CDR3 runs to 13 residues. CDR3 bases: TGCGCCAGCAGCACAGGGACGGACACTGAAGCTTTCTTT. Amino acids: CASSTGTDTEAFF. Using reference TRBV5-1 and TRBJ1-1 for the parts outside the CDR3, the full variable domain is KAGVTQTPRYLIKTRGQQVTLSCSPISGHRSVSWYQQTPGQGLQFLFEYFSETQRNKGNFPGRFSGRQFSNSRSEMNVSTLELGDSALYLCASSTGTDTEAFFGQGTRLTVV.

This clonotype has a count of ten or more. This beta chain is off target for a library built for alpha chains, so its abundance means little. The chain carries TRBV6-5 and TRBJ1-2; 9 nucleotides match TRBD1. CDR3 length: 12 amino acids. Germline V lookup: CDR1 MNHEY, CDR2 SVGAGI. The junction had 8 bases not matched to a gene; V was cut back by 6 bases and J by 12 bases. In nucleotides, the CDR3 is TGTGCCAGCAGCTCAGGACAGGGGAGCCACACCTTC. Translated: CASSSGQGSHTF.

By share of the sample, this clonotype is medium-sized (0.01 to 0.1%). Because the library targeted alpha chains, this beta chain is an off-target read whose size means little. The J gene is TRBJ2-3, the V gene TRBV20-1; 7 bases match TRBD2. The CDR3 covers 14 residues. V dropped 0 bases and J dropped 6; count of bases not matched to a gene: 6. Germline CDR1 is DFQATT and CDR2 is SNEGSKA (reference sequence). The DNA for the CDR3 is TGCAGTGCTAGAGATGGGCGGGAGTGGGATACGCAGTATTTT. Its translation: CSARDGREWDTQYF.

The sample holds many counts of this clonotype. With the library built for alpha chains, this beta chain is off target and its frequency is not meaningful. The chain combines TRBV5-6 with TRBJ2-3; no reliable D call. The CDR3 runs to 13 residues. Trimming shortened V by 3 bases and J by 6 bases, and 11 bases separated the two germline ends. CDR1 SGHDT and CDR2 YYEEEE come from the germline V gene. CDR3 sequence reads: CASSSVRLDTQYF. DNA for the CDR3: TGTGCCAGCAGCTCTGTTCGCCTTGATACGCAGTATTTT.

This clonotype is deemed medium-sized (0.01 to 0.1%). A library made for alpha chains picked up this beta chain off target, so its size means little. This chain links TRBV11-2 with TRBJ2-2; maybe TRBD1 (7 bases). Germline-derived CDR1 and CDR2 are SGHAT and FQNNGV. Trimming pared 5 bases from V and 4 bases from J, leaving 14 bases between. The CDR3 has 15 amino acids. The CDR3 DNA reads TGTGCCAGCAGCCTCCGACAGGGAGGCACCGGGGAGCTGTTTTTT. Encoded protein: CASSLRQGGTGELFF.

This clonotype is classed as medium-sized. Because the library targeted alpha chains, this beta chain is an off-target read whose size means little. This rearrangement joins TRBV14 to TRBJ2-7; D is perhaps TRBD1 (6 bases). Germline values: CDR1 SGHDN, CDR2 FVKESK. V was clipped by 4 bases and J by 0 bases, with 10 bases between them. The CDR3 sequence is 14 residues long. CDR3 coding DNA: TGTGCCAGCAGCCGGACAGCTCCCTCCTACGAGCAGTACTTC. Its protein product is CASSRTAPSYEQYF. The whole variable domain, filled in from reference TRBV14 and TRBJ2-7, reads EAGVTQFPSHSVIEKGQTVTLRCDPISGHDNLYWYRRVMGKEIKFLLHFVKESKQDESGMPNNRFLAERTGGTYSTLKVQPAELEDSGVYFCASSRTAPSYEQYFGPGTRLTVT.

There are a few counts of this clonotype. Being off target in a library aimed at alpha chains, this beta chain has a size of little meaning. The rearrangement links TRBV14 to TRBJ2-1, with D possibly matching TRBD1 (6 bases). CDR1 and CDR2 from the germline V gene are SGHDN and FVKESK. V was shortened by 0 bases and J by 6 bases, with 12 bases between the two germline ends. This CDR3 spans 15 amino acids. In nucleotides, the CDR3 is TGTGCCAGCAGCCAAGATACAGGGTTTGGCAATGAGCAGTTCTTC. It specifies CASSQDTGFGNEQFF.

This clonotype was seen repeatedly, ten times or more. This beta chain is a stray sequence in a library constructed for alpha chains; its clone size is not meaningful. The V gene is TRBV5-8, the J gene TRBJ2-4; D possibly matches TRBD1 or TRBD2 (5 bases each). The CDR3 length is 14 residues. V lost 9 bases, J lost 4 bases, and 17 bases lay in between. Looked up from germline, CDR1 is SGHTS and CDR2 is YDEGEE. The CDR3 region is CAIPERGLKNIQYF. CDR3 bases: TGTGCCATCCCAGAGAGGGGCCTTAAAAACATTCAGTACTTC.

In regard to this clonotype: This beta chain slipped into a library made for alpha chains as a stray read, so its size is not meaningful. V usage is TRBV29-1 and J usage is TRBJ2-3, with 12 bases lining up with TRBD2. Germline V CDR1 and CDR2: SQVTM, ANQGSEA. The V gene end was trimmed by 6 bases and the J gene end by 2 bases; junction bases not matched to a gene: 9. This CDR3 has 16 residues. The CDR3 bases are TGCAGCGTCCCGACTAGCGGGGGCTATACCACAGATACGCAGTATTTT. Encoded protein: CSVPTSGGYTTDTQYF.

Sample share makes this clonotype medium-sized (0.01 to 0.1%). This beta chain slipped into a library made for alpha chains as a stray read, so its size is not meaningful. The chain recombines TRBV7-8 with TRBJ2-2; TRBD2 aligns across 14 bases. Germline V lookup: CDR1 SGHVS, CDR2 FQNEAQ. V gave up 6 bases and J gave up 6 bases; unmatched junction bases: 15. There are 19 residues in the CDR3. CDR3 nucleotide sequence: TGTGCCAGCAGACGAGACCCTACGGGACTAGCGGGAGAAGCCGGGGAGCTGTTTTTT. It specifies CASRRDPTGLAGEAGELFF.

In its sample, this clonotype ranks as medium-sized. This beta chain came through as a stray read in a library set up for alpha chains, and its size says little. V gene TRBV7-9 combines with J gene TRBJ2-2; perhaps TRBD1 as D (6 bases). CDR1 and CDR2 from the germline V gene are SEHNR and FQNEAQ (reference sequence). CDR3 size: 14 residues. Trimming pared 1 base from V and 6 bases from J, leaving 9 bases between. CDR3 region: CASSLGDIAGELFF. For the CDR3, the DNA is TGTGCCAGCAGCTTAGGGGACATAGCCGGGGAGCTGTTTTTT.

Many counts were recorded for this clonotype. Being off target in a library aimed at alpha chains, this beta chain has a size of little meaning. The V call is TRBV15, the J call TRBJ2-1, with TRBD1 matching 9 bases. This CDR3 spans 13 amino acids. V shed 8 bases and J 4 bases; nucleotides not matched to a gene: 3. In germline, CDR1 is LNHNV, CDR2 YYDKDF (reference sequence). The CDR3 protein is CATEDRGYNEQFF. For the CDR3, the DNA is TGTGCCACCGAGGACAGGGGTTACAATGAGCAGTTCTTC.

By sample fraction, this clonotype is medium-sized. This beta chain lies outside the target of a library built for alpha chains; its clone size means little. V and J are TRBV5-4 and TRBJ2-5; the match to TRBD2 covers 12 bases. The J segment lost 5 bases and the V segment lost 3 bases, leaving 5 bases of the junction unmatched. Looked up from germline, CDR1 is SGHNT and CDR2 is YYREEE (reference sequence). The length of the CDR3 is 15 residues. The DNA for the CDR3 is TGTGCCAGCAGCTCGACTAGCGGGAGTGGGGAGACCCAGTACTTC. This gives the protein CASSSTSGSGETQYF.

As for this clonotype: This beta chain appears as a stray read in a library generated for alpha chains; its size is not informative. The rearrangement uses TRBV9 and TRBJ2-5; D possibly uses TRBD1 or TRBD2 (6 bases each). With 1 base removed from V and 2 bases from J, the gap between germline ends came to 12 bases. The V gene's germline CDR1 is SGDLS and CDR2 YYNGEE. The CDR3 runs to 15 residues. The CDR3 DNA reads TGTGCCAGCAGCGTACAGGGGAGGTTACAAGAGACCCAGTACTTC. This gives the protein CASSVQGRLQETQYF.

This clonotype is medium-sized within its sample. Being off target in a library aimed at alpha chains, this beta chain has a size of little meaning. The V gene is TRBV7-2, the J gene TRBJ2-5, with TRBD2 matching over 13 bases. V lost 0 bases and J lost 5; bases outside the gene matches: 9. Looked up from germline, CDR1 is SGHTA and CDR2 is FQGNSA. This CDR3 is built from 18 residues. The CDR3 protein is CASSLARLAGGYKETQYF. The CDR3 DNA reads as TGTGCCAGCAGCTTAGCCCGACTAGCGGGAGGCTATAAGGAGACCCAGTACTTC.

This clonotype counts as medium-sized (0.01 to 0.1%). The library was built for alpha chains, so this beta chain is an off-target read and its size means little. The V gene is TRBV6-1, the J gene TRBJ2-7, with no clear D. In germline, CDR1 is MNHNS, CDR2 SASEGT. This CDR3 region has 15 residues. Between the trimmed V and J ends, which lost 7 bases and 5 bases, there was a span of 21 bases. The CDR3: CASNTPSGSGDEQYF. DNA of the CDR3: TGTGCCAGCAACACACCTTCGGGTTCGGGCGACGAGCAGTACTTC.

A note on this clonotype: This beta chain is a stray read from a library made for alpha chains; its abundance is not meaningful. CDR3 DNA sequence: TGCAGCGTTGAAGCGGCGAACTCTGGAAACACCATATATTTT. Translation gives CSVEAANSGNTIYF. The chain couples TRBV29-1 to TRBJ1-3, with D hard to call. Trimming took off 1 base at V and 0 bases at J, with 7 bases between the two ends. There are 14 residues in the CDR3. Germline assignment: CDR1 SQVTM and CDR2 ANQGSEA.

As for this clonotype: Within a library made for alpha chains, this beta chain is off target, and its count is uninformative. This sequence joins TRBV15 and TRBJ2-4; tentatively, D is TRBD1 (6 bases). V dropped 5 bases and J dropped 4 bases, with 15 bases sitting between them. Per the germline V gene, CDR1 is LNHNV and CDR2 is YYDKDF (reference sequence). This CDR3 comprises 15 residues. The CDR3 region is CATSLPRDIKNIQYF. CDR3 DNA sequence: TGTGCCACCAGCCTGCCCAGGGACATTAAAAACATTCAGTACTTC.

This clonotype was detected many times. The library was built for alpha chains, so this beta chain is an off-target read and its size means little. The chain uses TRBV27 and TRBJ2-7; TRBD1 might be the D (5 bases). The CDR3 consists of 13 residues. The germline CDR1 and CDR2 sequences are MNHEY and SMNVEV (reference sequence). V was shortened by 9 bases and J by 2 bases, with 14 bases between the two germline ends. In DNA form, the CDR3 reads TGTGCCAGTAGGGGTGCAGGGACCTACGAGCAGTACTTC. This sequence encodes CASRGAGTYEQYF.

This clonotype was seen ten or more times. The library was prepared for alpha chains; this beta chain is a stray read, so its frequency means little. The CDR3 spells CSARDGVVGWTQYF. DNA of the CDR3: TGCAGTGCTAGAGATGGGGTGGTGGGATGGACCCAGTACTTC. This chain joins TRBV20-1 and TRBJ2-5; unclear D gene. Germline assignment: CDR1 DFQATT and CDR2 SNEGSKA (reference sequence). The CDR3 has 14 amino acids. Trimming stripped 0 bases from V and 7 bases from J, with 15 bases between.

This clonotype is medium-sized (0.01 to 0.1%) within its sample. A library made for alpha chains picked up this beta chain off target, so its size means little. The rearrangement uses TRBV20-1 and TRBJ2-7; perhaps TRBD2 as D (6 bases). The CDR3 has 15 residues. Germline CDR1 and CDR2: DFQATT and SNEGSKA (reference sequence). This CDR3 is CSANPPGLLGGEQYF. CDR3 DNA: TGCAGCGCCAACCCCCCGGGACTCCTGGGGGGAGAGCAGTACTTC.

By share, this clonotype counts as medium-sized (0.01 to 0.1%). This beta chain came through as a stray read in a library set up for alpha chains, and its size says little. This CDR3 reads CASSELRSSYEQYF. CDR3 bases: TGCGCCAGCAGTGAGTTGCGGAGCTCCTACGAGCAGTACTTC. J is TRBJ2-7 and V is TRBV10-1; D ambiguous. Germline V gives CDR1 WNHNN, CDR2 SYGVQD (reference sequence). This CDR3 has 14 residues. Trimming stripped 1 base from V and 0 bases from J, with 7 bases between.